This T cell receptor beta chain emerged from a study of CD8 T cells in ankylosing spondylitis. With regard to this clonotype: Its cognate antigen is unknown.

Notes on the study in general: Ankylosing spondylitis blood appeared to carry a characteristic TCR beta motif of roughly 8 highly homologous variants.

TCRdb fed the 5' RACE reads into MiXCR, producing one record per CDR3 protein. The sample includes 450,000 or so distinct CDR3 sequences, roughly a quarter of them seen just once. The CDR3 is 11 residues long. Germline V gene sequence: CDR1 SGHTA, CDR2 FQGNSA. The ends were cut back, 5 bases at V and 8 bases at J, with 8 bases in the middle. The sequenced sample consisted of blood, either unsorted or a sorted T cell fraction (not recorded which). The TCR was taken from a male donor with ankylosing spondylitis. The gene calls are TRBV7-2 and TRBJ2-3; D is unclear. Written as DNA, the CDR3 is TGTGCCAGCAGCCGTTCGGGTACGCAGTATTTT. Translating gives CASSRSGTQYF.